This T cell receptor beta chain was obtained from a study of PD-1 blockade in classical Hodgkin lymphoma. The germline CDR1 and CDR2 sequences are SGHRS and YFSETQ. The CDR3 contains 14 residues. Trimming pared 2 bases from V and 1 base from J, leaving 9 bases between. Documented time point: newly diagnosed, previously untreated cHL patient sample. Purification of CD4+ T cells from thawed PBMCs was performed via magnetic negative selection. Clones were read by immunoSEQ multiplex PCR, and TCRdb kept only the in-frame ones, dropping some. Of around 31,000 clones listed, about 89% are singletons. V is TRBV5-1 and J is TRBJ2-5; D uncertain. Specimen: CD4+ T cells from blood. The source is a human donor with classical Hodgkin lymphoma. DNA for the CDR3: TGCGCCAGCAGCTTCGGACGGACCCAAGAGACCCAGTACTTC. This encodes CASSFGRTQETQYF.